The source of this TCR beta chain is a study of blood T cell repertoires in COVID-19. This table comes from immunoSEQ multiplex PCR, and its TCRdb copy is limited to in-frame clones, with some not included. The table lists around 130,000 clones, 84% of them singletons, with 9.5% to 15% in the top ten. CDR1 and CDR2 from the germline V gene are GTSNPN and SVGIG (reference sequence). The CDR3 extends over 15 amino acids. Between the trimmed V and J ends, which lost 1 base and 4 bases, there was a span of 14 bases. This chain links TRBV30 with TRBJ1-5; the D gene is possibly TRBD1 (5 bases). The TCR was taken from a human donor in a cohort sampled during active COVID-19. The sequencing sample was made of peripheral blood. The CDR3 sequence: CAWSDGGGDNQPQHF. CDR3 nucleotide sequence: TGTGCCTGGAGTGACGGAGGAGGGGATAATCAGCCCCAGCATTTT. Drawing the rest from reference TRBV30 and TRBJ1-5, the complete variable domain is SQTIHQWPATLVQPVGSPLSLECTVEGTSNPNLYWYRQAAGRGLQLLFYSVGIGQISSEVPQNLSASRPQDRQFILSSKKLLLSDSGFYLCAWSDGGGDNQPQHFGDGTRLSIL.